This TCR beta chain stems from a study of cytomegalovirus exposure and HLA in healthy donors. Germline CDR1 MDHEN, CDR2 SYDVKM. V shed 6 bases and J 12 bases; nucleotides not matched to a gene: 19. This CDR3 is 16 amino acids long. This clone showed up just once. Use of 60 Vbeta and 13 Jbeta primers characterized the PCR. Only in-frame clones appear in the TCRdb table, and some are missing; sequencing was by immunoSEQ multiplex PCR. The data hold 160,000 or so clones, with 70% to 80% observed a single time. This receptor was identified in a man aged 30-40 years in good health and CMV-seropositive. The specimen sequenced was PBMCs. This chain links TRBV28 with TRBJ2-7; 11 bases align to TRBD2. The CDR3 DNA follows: TGTGCCAGCAGAGGAGACGCCGGGACTAGCGGAGATGCGGGGTACTTC. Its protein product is CASRGDAGTSGDAGYF.